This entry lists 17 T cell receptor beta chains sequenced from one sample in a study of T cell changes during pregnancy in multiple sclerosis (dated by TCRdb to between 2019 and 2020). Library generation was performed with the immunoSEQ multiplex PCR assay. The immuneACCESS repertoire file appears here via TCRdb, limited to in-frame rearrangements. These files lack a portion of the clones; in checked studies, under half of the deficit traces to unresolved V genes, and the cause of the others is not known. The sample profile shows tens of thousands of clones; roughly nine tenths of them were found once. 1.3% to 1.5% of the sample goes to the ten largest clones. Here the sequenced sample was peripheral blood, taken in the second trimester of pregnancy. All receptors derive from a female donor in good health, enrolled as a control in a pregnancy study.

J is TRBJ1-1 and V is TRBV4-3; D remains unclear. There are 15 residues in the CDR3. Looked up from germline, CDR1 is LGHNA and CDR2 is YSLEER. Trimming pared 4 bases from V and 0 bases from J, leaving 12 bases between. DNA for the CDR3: TGCGCCAGCAGCCGAGAGAGGAGTTTGAACACTGAAGCTTTCTTT. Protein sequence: CASSRERSLNTEAFF.

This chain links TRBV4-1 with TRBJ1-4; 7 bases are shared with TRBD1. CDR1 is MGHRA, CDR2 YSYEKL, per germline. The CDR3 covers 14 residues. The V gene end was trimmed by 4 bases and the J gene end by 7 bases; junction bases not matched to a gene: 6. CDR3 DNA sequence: TGCGCCAGCAGCCTAACAGGGGTGGGTGAAAAACTGTTTTTT. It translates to CASSLTGVGEKLFF.

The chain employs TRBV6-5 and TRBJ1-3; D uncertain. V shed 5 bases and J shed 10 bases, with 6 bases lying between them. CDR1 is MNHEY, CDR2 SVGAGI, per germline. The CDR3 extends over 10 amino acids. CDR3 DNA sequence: TGTGCCAGCAGTCCCGCGACCATATATTTT. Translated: CASSPATIYF.

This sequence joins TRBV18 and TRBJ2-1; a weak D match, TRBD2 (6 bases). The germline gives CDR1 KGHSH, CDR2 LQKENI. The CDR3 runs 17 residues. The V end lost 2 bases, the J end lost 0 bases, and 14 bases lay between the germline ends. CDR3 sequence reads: CASSPRREFLSYNEQFF. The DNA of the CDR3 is TGTGCCAGCTCACCAAGGAGGGAGTTCCTCTCCTACAATGAGCAGTTCTTC.

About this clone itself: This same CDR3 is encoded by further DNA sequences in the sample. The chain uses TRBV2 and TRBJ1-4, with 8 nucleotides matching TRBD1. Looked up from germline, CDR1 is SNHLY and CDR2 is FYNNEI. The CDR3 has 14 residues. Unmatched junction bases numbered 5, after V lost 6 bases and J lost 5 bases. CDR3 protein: CASSAGTGNEKLFF. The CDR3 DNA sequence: TGTGCCAGCAGCGCCGGGACAGGAAATGAAAAACTGTTTTTT.

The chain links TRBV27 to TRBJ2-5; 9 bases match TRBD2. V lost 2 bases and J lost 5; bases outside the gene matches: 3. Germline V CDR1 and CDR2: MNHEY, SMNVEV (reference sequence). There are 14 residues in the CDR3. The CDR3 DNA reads TGTGCCAGCAGTTTACTAGCGGGGCCCGAGACCCAGTACTTC. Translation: CASSLLAGPETQYF.

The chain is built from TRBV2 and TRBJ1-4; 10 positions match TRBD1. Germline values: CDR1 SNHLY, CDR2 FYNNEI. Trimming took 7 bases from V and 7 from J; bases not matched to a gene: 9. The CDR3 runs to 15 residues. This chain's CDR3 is CASNQDRGSGEKLFF. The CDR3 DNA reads TGTGCCAGCAATCAGGACAGGGGGAGCGGTGAAAAACTGTTTTTT.

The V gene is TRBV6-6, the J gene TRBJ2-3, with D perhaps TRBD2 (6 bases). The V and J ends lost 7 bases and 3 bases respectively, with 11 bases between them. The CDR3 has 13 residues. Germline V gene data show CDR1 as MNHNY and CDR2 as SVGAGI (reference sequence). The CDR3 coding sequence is TGTGCCAGCATCGACGGGGGAACAGATACGCAGTATTTT. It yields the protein CASIDGGTDTQYF.

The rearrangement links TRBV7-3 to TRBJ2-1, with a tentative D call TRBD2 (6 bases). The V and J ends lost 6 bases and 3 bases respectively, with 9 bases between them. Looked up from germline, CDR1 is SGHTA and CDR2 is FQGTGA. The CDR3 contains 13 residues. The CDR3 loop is CASSQGGYNEQFF. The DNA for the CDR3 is TGTGCCAGCAGTCAGGGAGGCTACAATGAGCAGTTCTTC.

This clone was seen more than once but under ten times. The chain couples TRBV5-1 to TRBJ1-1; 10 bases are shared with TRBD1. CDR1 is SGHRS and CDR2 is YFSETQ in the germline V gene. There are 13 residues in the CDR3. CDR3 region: CATTDRGQGEAFF. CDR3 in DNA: TGCGCTACAACAGACAGGGGGCAAGGTGAAGCTTTCTTT. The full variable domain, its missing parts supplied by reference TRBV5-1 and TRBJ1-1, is KAGVTQTPRYLIKTRGQQVTLSCSPISGHRSVSWYQQTPGQGLQFLFEYFSETQRNKGNFPGRFSGRQFSNSRSEMNVSTLELGDSALYLCATTDRGQGEAFFGQGTRLTVV.

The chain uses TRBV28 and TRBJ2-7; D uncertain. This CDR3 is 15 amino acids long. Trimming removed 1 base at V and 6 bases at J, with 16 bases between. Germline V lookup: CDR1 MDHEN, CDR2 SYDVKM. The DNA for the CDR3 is TGTGCCAGCAGTTTATCGCAGGTGGTGGTGGGCGAGCAGTACTTC. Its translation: CASSLSQVVVGEQYF.

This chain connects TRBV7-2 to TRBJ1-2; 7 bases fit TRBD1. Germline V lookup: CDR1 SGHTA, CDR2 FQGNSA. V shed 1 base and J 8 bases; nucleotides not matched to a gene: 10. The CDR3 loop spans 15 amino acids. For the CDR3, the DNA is TGTGCCAGCAGCTTAGTCTACAGGGGCTCCCTAGGCTACACCTTC. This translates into CASSLVYRGSLGYTF. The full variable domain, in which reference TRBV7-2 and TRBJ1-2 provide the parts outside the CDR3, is GAGVSQSPSNKVTEKGKDVELRCDPISGHTALYWYRQSLGQGLEFLIYFQGNSAPDKSGLPSDRFSAERTGGSVSTLTIQRTQQEDSAVYLCASSLVYRGSLGYTFGSGTRLTVV.

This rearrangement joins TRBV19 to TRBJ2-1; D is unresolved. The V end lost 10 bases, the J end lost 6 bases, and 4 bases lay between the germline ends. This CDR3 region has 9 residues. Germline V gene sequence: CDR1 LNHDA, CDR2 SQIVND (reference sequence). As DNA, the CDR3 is TGTGCCAACTGCAATGAGCAGTTCTTC. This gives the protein CANCNEQFF.

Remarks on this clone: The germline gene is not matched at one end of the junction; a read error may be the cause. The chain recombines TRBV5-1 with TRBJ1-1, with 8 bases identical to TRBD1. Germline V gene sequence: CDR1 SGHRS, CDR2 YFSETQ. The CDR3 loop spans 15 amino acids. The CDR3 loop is CASSKQTGGSTEAFF. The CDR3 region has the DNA TGTGCCAGCAGCAAACAAACAGGGGGGAGCACTGAAGCTTTCTTT.

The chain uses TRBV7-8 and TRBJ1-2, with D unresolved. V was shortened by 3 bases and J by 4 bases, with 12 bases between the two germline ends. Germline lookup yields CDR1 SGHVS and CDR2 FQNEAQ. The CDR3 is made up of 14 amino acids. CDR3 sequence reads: CASSLSGGGYGYTF. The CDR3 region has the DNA TGTGCCAGCAGCTTGTCGGGCGGAGGCTATGGCTACACCTTC.

The CDR3 here is CASGPWTGDNSNYGYTF. The CDR3 coding sequence is TGTGCTAGTGGTCCCTGGACAGGGGATAACTCAAACTATGGCTACACCTTC. The rearrangement joins TRBV12-5 to TRBJ1-2, with 9 bases lining up with TRBD1. Germline V gene lookup returns CDR1 LGHNT and CDR2 FRNRAP. With V trimmed by 5 bases and J by 2 bases, 12 bases remained unmatched. The CDR3 has 17 residues.

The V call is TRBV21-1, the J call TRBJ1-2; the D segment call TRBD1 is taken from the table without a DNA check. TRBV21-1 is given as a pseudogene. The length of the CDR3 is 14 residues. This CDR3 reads CASSKGRGRYGYTF. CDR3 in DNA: TGTGCCAGCAGCAAAGGAAGGGGAAGATATGGCTACACCTTC.